This T cell receptor beta chain is from a study of blood T cell repertoires in COVID-19. V lost 5 bases, J lost 4 bases, and 10 bases stayed unmatched. The CDR3 is 16 residues long. Germline V CDR1 and CDR2: SGHDN, FVKESK. Per the authors' pipeline: By means of reference gene primer amplification, nucleated cell counts were estimated. Some clones are missing from TCRdb's copy, which holds only in-frame ones; the method was immunoSEQ multiplex PCR. The V and J calls and clone size come from that table; D and trimming were worked out from the DNA. The sample consists of fewer than 200,000 clones, roughly 80% of them appearing once.

The sample taken for sequencing was PBMCs or T cells enriched from blood (not recorded which). The clonotype originates from a woman aged 40-49 years with acute COVID-19. The chain uses TRBV14 and TRBJ2-1, with TRBD2 matching 8 bases. The CDR3 DNA reads as TGTGCCAGCAGCTGGTTGTCCACTAGCGGTTACAATGAGCAGTTCTTC. It yields the protein CASSWLSTSGYNEQFF.